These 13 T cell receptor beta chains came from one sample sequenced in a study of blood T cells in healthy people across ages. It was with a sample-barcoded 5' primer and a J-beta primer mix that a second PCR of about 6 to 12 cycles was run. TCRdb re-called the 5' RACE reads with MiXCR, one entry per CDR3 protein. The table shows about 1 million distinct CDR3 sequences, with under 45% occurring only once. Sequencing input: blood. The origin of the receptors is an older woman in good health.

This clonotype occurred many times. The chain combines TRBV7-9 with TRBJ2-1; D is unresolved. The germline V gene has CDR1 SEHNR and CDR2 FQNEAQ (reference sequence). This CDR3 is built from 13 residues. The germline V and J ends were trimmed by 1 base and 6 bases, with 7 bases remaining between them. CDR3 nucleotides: TGTGCCAGCAGCTTAGGAGTTGGCAATGAGCAGTTCTTC. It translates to CASSLGVGNEQFF.

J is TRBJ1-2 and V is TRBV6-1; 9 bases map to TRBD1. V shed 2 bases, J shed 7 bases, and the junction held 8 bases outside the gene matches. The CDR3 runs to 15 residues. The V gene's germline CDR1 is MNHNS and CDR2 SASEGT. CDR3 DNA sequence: TGTGCCAGCAGTGAAACGGGACAGGGAAGGTCTGGCTACACCTTC. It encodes CASSETGQGRSGYTF.

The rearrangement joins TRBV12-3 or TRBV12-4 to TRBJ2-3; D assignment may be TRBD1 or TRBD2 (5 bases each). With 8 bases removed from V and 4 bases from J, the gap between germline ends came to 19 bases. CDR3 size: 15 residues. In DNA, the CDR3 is TGTGCCAGCCTAGGGACCAGCTATAGCGCAGATACGCAGTATTTT. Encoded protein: CASLGTSYSADTQYF.

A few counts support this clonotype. The CDR3 coding sequence is TGCAGCGTTGAGAGGCCTAGCGGGAGGGCCGGGGAGCAGTTCTTC. It encodes CSVERPSGRAGEQFF. V is TRBV29-1 and J is TRBJ2-1, with 12 bases fitting TRBD2. V lost 3 bases and J lost 10; bases outside the gene matches: 10. The CDR3 contains 15 residues. CDR1 is SQVTM and CDR2 is ANQGSEA in the germline V gene.

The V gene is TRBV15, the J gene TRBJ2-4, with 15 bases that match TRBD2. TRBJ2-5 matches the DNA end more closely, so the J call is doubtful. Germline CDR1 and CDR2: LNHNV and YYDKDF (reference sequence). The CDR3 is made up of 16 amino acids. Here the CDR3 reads CATSRGLAGGEETQYF. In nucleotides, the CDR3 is TGTGCCACCAGCCGCGGACTAGCGGGAGGGGAAGAGACCCAGTACTTC.

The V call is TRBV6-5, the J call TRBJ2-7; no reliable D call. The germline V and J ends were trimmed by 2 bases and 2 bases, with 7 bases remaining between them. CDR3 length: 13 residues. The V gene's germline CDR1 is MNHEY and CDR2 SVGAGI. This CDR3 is CASSYGSPYEQYF. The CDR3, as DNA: TGTGCCAGCAGTTACGGCAGTCCCTACGAGCAGTACTTC.

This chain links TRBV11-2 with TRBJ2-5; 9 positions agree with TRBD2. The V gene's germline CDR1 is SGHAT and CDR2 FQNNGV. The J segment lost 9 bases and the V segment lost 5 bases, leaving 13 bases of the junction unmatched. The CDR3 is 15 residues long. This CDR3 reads CASSPRAGLAAAQYF. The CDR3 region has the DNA TGTGCCAGCAGCCCCCGTGCGGGACTAGCAGCGGCCCAGTACTTC.

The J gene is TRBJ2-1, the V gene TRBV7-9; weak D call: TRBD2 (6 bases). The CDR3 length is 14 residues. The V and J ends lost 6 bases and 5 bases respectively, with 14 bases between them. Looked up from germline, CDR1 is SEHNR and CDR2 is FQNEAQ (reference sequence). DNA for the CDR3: TGTGCCAGCAGTCCTCTAGCGTATCACAATGAGCAGTTCTTC. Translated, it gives CASSPLAYHNEQFF. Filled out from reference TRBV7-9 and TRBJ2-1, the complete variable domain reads DTGVSQNPRHKITKRGQNVTFRCDPISEHNRLYWYRQTLGQGPEFLTYFQNEAQLEKSRLLSDRFSAERPKGSFSTLEIQRTEQGDSAMYLCASSPLAYHNEQFFGPGTRLTVL.

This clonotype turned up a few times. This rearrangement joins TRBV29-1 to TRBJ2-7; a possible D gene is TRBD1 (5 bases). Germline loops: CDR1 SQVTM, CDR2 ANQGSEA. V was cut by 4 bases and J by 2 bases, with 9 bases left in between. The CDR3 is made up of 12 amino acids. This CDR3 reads CSVGPTAYEQYF. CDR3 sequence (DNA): TGCAGCGTTGGACCGACAGCCTACGAGCAGTACTTC.

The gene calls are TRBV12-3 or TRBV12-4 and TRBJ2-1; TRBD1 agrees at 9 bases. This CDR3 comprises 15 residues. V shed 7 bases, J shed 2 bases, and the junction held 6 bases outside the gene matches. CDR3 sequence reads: CASTPGQGPYNEQFF. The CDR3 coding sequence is TGTGCCAGCACCCCGGGACAGGGTCCCTACAATGAGCAGTTCTTC.

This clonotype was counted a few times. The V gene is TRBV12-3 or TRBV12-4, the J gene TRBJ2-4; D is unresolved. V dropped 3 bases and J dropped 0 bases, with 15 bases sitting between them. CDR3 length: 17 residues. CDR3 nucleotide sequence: TGTGCCAGCAGTTTTTACCTCGCCGCCCTAGCCAAAAACATTCAGTACTTC. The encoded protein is CASSFYLAALAKNIQYF.

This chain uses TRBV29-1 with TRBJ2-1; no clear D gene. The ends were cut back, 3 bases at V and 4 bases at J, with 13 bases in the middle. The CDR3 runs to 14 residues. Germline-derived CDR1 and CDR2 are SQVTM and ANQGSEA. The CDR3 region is CSVDRQSRYNEQFF. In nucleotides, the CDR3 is TGCAGCGTTGATCGGCAGTCCCGTTACAATGAGCAGTTCTTC.

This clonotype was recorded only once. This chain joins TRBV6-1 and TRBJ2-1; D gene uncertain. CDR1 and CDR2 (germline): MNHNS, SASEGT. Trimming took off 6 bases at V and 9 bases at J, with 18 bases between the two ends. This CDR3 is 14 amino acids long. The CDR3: CASSTGPRSGEQFF. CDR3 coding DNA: TGTGCCAGCAGCACCGGACCCCGGTCCGGTGAGCAGTTCTTC.